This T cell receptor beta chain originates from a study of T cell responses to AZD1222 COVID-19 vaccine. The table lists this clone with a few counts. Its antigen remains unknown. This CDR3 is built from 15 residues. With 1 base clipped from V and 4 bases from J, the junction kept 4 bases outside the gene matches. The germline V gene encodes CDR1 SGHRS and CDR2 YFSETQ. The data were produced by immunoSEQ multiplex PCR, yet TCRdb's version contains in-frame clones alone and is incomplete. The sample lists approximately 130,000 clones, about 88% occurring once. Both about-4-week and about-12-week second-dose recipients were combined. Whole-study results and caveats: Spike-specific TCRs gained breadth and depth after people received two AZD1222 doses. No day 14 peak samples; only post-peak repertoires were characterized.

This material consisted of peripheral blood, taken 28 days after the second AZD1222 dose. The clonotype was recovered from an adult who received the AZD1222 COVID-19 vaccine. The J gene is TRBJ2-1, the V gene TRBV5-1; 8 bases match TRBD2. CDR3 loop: CASSLSASGYNEQFF. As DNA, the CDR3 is TGCGCCAGCAGCTTGTCGGCTAGCGGGTACAATGAGCAGTTCTTC.